This T cell receptor (beta chain) was identified during a study of shared clonotypes between healthy human individuals. This table comes from immunoSEQ multiplex PCR, and its TCRdb copy is limited to in-frame clones, with some not included. The table has approximately 500,000 clones, around 74% seen once. Sequencing input: PBMCs. The source is a woman between 35 and 50 years old in good health. Some clones in this sample may be carry-over from other donors' samples.

The DNA of the CDR3 is TGTGCCAGCAGCGTAGCCGGGACAGGGGTGTACACTGAAGCTTTCTTT. Translated, it gives CASSVAGTGVYTEAFF. The chain is built from TRBV9 and TRBJ1-1, with 10 bases fitting TRBD1. V lost 0 bases to trimming and J lost 3 bases; unmatched junction nucleotides: 5. Germline loops: CDR1 SGDLS, CDR2 YYNGEE. There are 16 residues in the CDR3.